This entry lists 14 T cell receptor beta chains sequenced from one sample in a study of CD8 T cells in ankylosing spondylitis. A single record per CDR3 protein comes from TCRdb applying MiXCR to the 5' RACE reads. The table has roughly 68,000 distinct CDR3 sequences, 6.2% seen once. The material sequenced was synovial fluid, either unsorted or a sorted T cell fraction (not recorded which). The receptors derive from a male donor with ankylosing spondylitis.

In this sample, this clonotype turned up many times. Here the CDR3 reads CASRKDRDNEKLFF. The DNA for the CDR3 is TGTGCCAGCAGAAAGGACAGGGATAATGAAAAACTGTTTTTT. The chain employs TRBV5-5 and TRBJ1-4; 8 nucleotides align to TRBD1. In germline, CDR1 is SGHKS, CDR2 YYEKEE (reference sequence). V lost 5 bases to trimming and J lost 4 bases; unmatched junction nucleotides: 4. The CDR3 consists of 14 residues.

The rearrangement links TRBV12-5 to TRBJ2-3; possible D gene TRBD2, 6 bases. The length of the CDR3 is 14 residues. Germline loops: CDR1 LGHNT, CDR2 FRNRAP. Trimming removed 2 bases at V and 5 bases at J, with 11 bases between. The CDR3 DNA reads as TGTGCTAGTGGTTTGACGAGGAGGGGAGATACGCAGTATTTT. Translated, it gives CASGLTRRGDTQYF.

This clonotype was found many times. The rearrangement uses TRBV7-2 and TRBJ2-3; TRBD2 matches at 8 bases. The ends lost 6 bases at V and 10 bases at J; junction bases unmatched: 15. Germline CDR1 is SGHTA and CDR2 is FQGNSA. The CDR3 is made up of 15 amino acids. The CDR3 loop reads CASSPGSASREAQYF. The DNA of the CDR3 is TGTGCCAGCAGTCCCGGGAGCGCGTCGCGGGAGGCGCAGTATTTT.

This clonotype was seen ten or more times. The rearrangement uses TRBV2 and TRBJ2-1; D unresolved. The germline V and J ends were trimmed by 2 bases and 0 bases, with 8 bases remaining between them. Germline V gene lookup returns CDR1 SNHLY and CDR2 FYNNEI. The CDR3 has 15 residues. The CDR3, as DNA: TGTGCCAGCAGTGAACAGTCGGTCTCCTACAATGAGCAGTTCTTC. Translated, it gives CASSEQSVSYNEQFF.

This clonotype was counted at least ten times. CDR3 sequence (DNA): TGTGCCAGCTCACCACCCGCCGGATCCTACGAGCAGTACTTC. Amino acid sequence: CASSPPAGSYEQYF. The chain joins TRBV18 to TRBJ2-7; D gene unclear. V was trimmed by 0 bases and J by 1 base, leaving 7 bases between them. Germline V CDR1 and CDR2: KGHSH, LQKENI. The CDR3 totals 14 residues.

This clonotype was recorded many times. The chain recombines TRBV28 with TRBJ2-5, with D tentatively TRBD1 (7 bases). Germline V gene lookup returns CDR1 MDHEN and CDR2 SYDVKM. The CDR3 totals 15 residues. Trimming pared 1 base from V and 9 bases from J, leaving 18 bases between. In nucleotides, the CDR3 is TGTGCCAGCAGTTTATCCGACAGGGTAGGGGGGCCCCAGTACTTC. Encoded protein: CASSLSDRVGGPQYF.

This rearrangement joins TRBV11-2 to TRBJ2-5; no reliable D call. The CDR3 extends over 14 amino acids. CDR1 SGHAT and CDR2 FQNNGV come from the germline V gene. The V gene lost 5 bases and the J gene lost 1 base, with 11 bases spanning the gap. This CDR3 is CASSLIQPQETQYF. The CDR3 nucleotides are TGTGCCAGCAGCCTCATACAACCCCAAGAGACCCAGTACTTC.

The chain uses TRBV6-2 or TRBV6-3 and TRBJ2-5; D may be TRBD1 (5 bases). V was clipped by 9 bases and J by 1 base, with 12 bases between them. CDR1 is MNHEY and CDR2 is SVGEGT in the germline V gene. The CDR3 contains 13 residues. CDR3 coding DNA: TGTGCCAGTCGTTCAGGGATCCAAGAGACCCAGTACTTC. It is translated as CASRSGIQETQYF.

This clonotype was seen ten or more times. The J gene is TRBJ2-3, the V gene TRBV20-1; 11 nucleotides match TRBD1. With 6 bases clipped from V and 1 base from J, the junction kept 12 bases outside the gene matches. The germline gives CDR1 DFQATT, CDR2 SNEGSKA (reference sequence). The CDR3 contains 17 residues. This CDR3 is CSAQGGTGGIGTDTQYF. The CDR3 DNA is TGCAGTGCCCAGGGCGGGACAGGGGGGATAGGCACAGATACGCAGTATTTT.

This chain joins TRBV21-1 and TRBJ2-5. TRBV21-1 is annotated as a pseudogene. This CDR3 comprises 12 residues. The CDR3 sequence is CASSTRPETQYF. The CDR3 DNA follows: TGTGCCAGCAGCACCAGGCCAGAGACCCAGTACTTC.

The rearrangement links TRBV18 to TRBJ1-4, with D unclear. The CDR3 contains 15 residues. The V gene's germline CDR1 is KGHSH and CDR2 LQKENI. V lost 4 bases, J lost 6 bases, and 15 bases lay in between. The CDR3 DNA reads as TGTGCCAGCTCACTTCTATGGGAGGCGGATGAAAAACTGTTTTTT. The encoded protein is CASSLLWEADEKLFF.

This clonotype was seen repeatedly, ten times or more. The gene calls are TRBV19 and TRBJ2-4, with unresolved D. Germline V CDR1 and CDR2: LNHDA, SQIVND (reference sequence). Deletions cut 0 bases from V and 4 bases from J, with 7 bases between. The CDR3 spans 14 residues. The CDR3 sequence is CASSIDPGKNIQYF. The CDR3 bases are TGTGCCAGTAGTATAGACCCAGGAAAAAACATTCAGTACTTC.

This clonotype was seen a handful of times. The CDR3 loop reads CARQGYYGYTF. For the CDR3, the DNA is TGTGCCAGACAGGGATACTATGGCTACACCTTC. J is TRBJ1-2 and V is TRBV7-9, with D perhaps TRBD1 (6 bases). CDR3 length equals 11 residues. CDR1 is SEHNR and CDR2 is FQNEAQ in the germline V gene (reference sequence). Trimming stripped 9 bases from V and 3 bases from J, with 8 bases between.

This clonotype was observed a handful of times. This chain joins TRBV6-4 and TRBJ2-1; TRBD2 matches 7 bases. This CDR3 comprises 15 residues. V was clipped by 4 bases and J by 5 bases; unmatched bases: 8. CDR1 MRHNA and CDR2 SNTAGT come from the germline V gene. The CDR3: CASSVEGGPNNEQFF. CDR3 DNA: TGTGCCAGCAGTGTAGAGGGAGGGCCGAACAATGAGCAGTTCTTC.